This TCR beta chain was captured by sequencing in a study of OX40 agonist ivuxolimab in advanced cancers. The germline V and J ends were trimmed by 0 bases and 3 bases, with 8 bases remaining between them. CDR3 length: 14 amino acids. Looked up from germline, CDR1 is MNHEY and CDR2 is SVGAGI. This table comes from immunoSEQ multiplex PCR, and its TCRdb copy is limited to in-frame clones, with some not included. The table shows tens of thousands of clones, with 87% occurring only once. Sequenced material: CD4+ or CD8+ T cells sorted from blood, taken in a trial of the OX40 agonist ivuxolimab. The clonotype was recovered from an adult with an advanced solid tumor such as melanoma, head and neck, liver or kidney cancer. V and J are TRBV6-5 and TRBJ1-1; D remains unclear. The CDR3 is CASSYSASYTEAFF. DNA of the CDR3: TGTGCCAGCAGTTACTCGGCCAGCTACACTGAAGCTTTCTTT.